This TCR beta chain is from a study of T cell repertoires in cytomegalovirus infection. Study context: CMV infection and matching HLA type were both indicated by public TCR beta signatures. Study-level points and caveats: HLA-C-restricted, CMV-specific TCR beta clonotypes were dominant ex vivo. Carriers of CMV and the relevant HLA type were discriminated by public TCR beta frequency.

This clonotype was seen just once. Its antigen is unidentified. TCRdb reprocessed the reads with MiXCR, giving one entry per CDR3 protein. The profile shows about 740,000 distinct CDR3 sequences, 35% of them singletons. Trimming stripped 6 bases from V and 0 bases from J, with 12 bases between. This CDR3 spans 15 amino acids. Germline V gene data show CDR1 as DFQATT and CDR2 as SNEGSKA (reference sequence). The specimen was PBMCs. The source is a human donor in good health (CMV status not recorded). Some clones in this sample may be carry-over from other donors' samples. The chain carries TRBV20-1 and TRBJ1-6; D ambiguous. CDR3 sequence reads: CSAVGASSYNSPLHF. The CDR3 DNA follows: TGCAGTGCCGTTGGCGCAAGCTCCTATAATTCACCCCTCCACTTT.